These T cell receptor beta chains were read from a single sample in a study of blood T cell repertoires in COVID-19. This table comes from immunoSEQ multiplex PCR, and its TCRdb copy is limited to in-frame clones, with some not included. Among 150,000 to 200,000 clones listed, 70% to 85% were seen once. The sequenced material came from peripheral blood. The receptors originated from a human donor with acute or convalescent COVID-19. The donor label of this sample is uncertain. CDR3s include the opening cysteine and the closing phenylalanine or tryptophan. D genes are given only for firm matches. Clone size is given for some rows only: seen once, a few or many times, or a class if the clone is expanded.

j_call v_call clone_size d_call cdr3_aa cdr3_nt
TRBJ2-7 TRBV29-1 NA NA CSAGHTNYEQYF TGCAGCGCGGGACACACCAACTACGAGCAGTACTTC
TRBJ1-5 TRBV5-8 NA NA CASIPVSGRPQHF TGTGCCAGCATCCCCGTGTCTGGGAGGCCCCAGCATTTT
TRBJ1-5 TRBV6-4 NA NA CASSVSPGDQPQHF TGTGCCAGCAGCGTTAGTCCGGGGGATCAGCCCCAGCATTTT
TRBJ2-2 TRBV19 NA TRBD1 CASSTTGGITGELFF TGTGCCAGTAGTACGACAGGGGGCATCACCGGGGAGCTGTTTTTT
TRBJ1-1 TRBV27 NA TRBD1 CASSTRDRVNTEAFF TGTGCCAGCAGTACCAGGGACAGGGTGAACACTGAAGCTTTCTTT
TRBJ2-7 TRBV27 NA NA CASARGITQDEQYF TGTGCCAGCGCAAGGGGGATCACCCAGGACGAGCAGTACTTC
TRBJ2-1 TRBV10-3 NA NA CAINPDRIYNEQFF TGTGCCATCAACCCCGACAGAATCTACAATGAGCAGTTCTTC
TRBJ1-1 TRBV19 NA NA CASSLSLREAFF TGTGCCAGTAGCTTAAGCCTTCGAGAAGCTTTCTTT
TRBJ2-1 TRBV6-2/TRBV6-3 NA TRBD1 CASSPFHRDRVYNEQFF TGTGCCAGCAGCCCGTTTCACCGGGACAGGGTCTACAATGAGCAGTTCTTC
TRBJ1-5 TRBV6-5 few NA CASSLLGEDNQPQHF TGTGCCAGCAGCCTTTTGGGGGAGGACAATCAGCCCCAGCATTTT
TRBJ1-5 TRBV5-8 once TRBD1 CASGGTGYVQPQHF TGTGCCAGCGGGGGGACAGGGTACGTTCAGCCCCAGCATTTT
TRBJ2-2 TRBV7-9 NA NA CASSLGSGPNTGELFF TGTGCCAGCAGCTTAGGTTCAGGCCCGAACACCGGGGAGCTGTTTTTT
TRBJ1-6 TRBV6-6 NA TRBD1 CASSELVGQGNSPLHF TGTGCCAGCAGCGAGCTCGTTGGACAGGGAAATTCACCCCTCCACTTT
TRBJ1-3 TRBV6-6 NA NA CASSYNGGSGNTIYF TGTGCCAGCAGTTACAACGGGGGATCTGGAAACACCATATATTTT
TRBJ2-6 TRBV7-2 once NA CASSRSGSGANVLTF TGTGCCAGCAGCCGCAGCGGCTCTGGGGCCAACGTCCTGACTTTC
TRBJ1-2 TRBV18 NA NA CASSPQSSMGGYTF TGTGCCAGCTCACCACAGAGCTCTATGGGCGGCTACACCTTC
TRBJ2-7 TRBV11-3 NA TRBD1 CASSSTGSYEQYF TGTGCCAGCAGTTCGACAGGGTCCTACGAGCAGTACTTC
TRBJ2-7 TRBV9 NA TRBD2 CASSVLPGLVNEQYF TGTGCCAGCAGCGTGCTCCCGGGACTAGTTAACGAGCAGTACTTC
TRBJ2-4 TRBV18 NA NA CASSPTVAKNIQYF TGTGCCAGCTCACCAACTGTAGCCAAAAACATTCAGTACTTC
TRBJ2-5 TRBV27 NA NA CASSFLGHSNKETQYF TGTGCCAGCAGTTTTCTCGGACACAGCAATAAAGAGACCCAGTACTTC
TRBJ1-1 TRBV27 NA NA CASRLSRGVGEAFF TGTGCCAGCAGATTAAGTCGGGGTGTGGGGGAAGCTTTCTTT
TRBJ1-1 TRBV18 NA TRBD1 CASSPTGTGAGVNTEAFF TGTGCCAGCTCACCTACCGGGACAGGGGCTGGTGTGAACACTGAAGCTTTCTTT
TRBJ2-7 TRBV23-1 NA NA CASSQTQGGHEQYF TGCGCCAGCAGTCAAACACAAGGAGGGCACGAGCAGTACTTC
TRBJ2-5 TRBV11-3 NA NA CASSLGARQETQYF TGTGCCAGCAGCTTAGGGGCTCGACAGGAGACCCAGTACTTC
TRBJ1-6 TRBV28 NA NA CASSLVTGRGNSPLHF TGTGCCAGCAGTTTGGTTACAGGGAGAGGTAATTCACCCCTCCACTTT
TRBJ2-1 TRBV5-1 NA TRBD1 CASSPGGAGSNEQFF TGCGCCAGCAGCCCAGGGGGCGCGGGTTCGAATGAGCAGTTCTTC
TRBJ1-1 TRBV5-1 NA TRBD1 CASSYASSGTGRTEAFF TGCGCCAGCAGCTATGCAAGCTCCGGGACAGGGAGAACTGAAGCTTTCTTT
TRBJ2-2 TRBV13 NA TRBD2 CASSLFLAGGRGELFF TGTGCCAGCAGCTTGTTCCTAGCGGGGGGGCGCGGGGAGCTGTTTTTT
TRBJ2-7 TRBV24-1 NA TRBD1 CATSEAATGGGEQYF TGTGCCACCAGTGAGGCGGCGACAGGGGGGGGCGAGCAGTACTTC
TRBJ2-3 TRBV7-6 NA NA CASSLAVYILQGGTQYF TGTGCCAGCAGCTTAGCAGTCTACATACTTCAGGGGGGTACGCAGTATTTT
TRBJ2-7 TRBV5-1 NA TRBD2 CASSTLAGENEQYF TGCGCCAGCAGCACACTAGCGGGAGAGAATGAGCAGTACTTC
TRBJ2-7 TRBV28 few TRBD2 CASTTGTTSYEQYF TGTGCCAGCACCACCGGGACTACATCGTACGAGCAGTACTTC
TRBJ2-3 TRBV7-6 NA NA CASSLLRTDTQYF TGTGCCAGCAGCTTACTACGAACAGATACGCAGTATTTT
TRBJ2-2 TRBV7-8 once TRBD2 CASSPRGTSGRQTGELFF TGTGCCAGCAGCCCTCGGGGGACTAGCGGGAGACAGACCGGGGAGCTGTTTTTT
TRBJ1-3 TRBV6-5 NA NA CASSVGSSGNTIYF TGTGCCAGCAGCGTAGGGAGCTCTGGAAACACCATATATTTT
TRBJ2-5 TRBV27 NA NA CASSIRATQETQYF TGTGCCAGCAGCATCAGGGCCACCCAAGAGACCCAGTACTTC
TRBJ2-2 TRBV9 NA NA CASSPREARTGELFF TGTGCCAGCAGCCCCCGAGAGGCGCGCACCGGGGAGCTGTTTTTT
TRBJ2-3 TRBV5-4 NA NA CASSPTRGTDTQYF TGTGCCAGCAGCCCCACTCGCGGAACAGATACGCAGTATTTT
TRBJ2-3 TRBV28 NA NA CASSLISTDTQYF TGTGCCAGCAGTCTTATTAGCACAGATACGCAGTATTTT
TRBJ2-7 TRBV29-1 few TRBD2 CSGDYAGEQYF TGCAGCGGGGACTATGCGGGAGAGCAGTACTTC
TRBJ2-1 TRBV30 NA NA CAWSTLLSNEQFF TGTGCCTGGAGTACCCTATTGTCGAATGAGCAGTTCTTC
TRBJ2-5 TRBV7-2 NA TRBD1 CAGSTGFQETQYF TGTGCCGGTTCGACAGGGTTCCAAGAGACCCAGTACTTC
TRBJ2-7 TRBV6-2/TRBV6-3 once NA CASSYFPEAYEQYF TGTGCCAGCAGTTATTTTCCCGAGGCGTACGAGCAGTACTTC